This is a list of T cell receptor beta chains from one sample in a study of T cell responses to AZD1222 COVID-19 vaccine. TCRdb keeps only in-frame clones here, not all; method: immunoSEQ multiplex PCR. Of roughly 100,000 clones in the sample, over 80% were seen once. Specimen: peripheral blood, collected on day 0 of AZD1222 vaccination. The receptor source for this set is an adult in good health. The CDR3 runs from the conserved cysteine through the conserved F or W. D genes are given only for firm matches. Expanded clones are given a class, and other clones once, few, many or no size at all.

D gene	V gene	clone size	J gene	CDR3 DNA	CDR3 protein
TRBD2	TRBV5-4	once	TRBJ2-1	TGTGCCAGCAGTTATACGGGGGGTAGCGGGAAAGTCTACAATGAGCAGTTCTTC	CASSYTGGSGKVYNEQFF
TRBD1	TRBV19	once	TRBJ2-7	TGTGCCAGTAGTACCCGACAGGGGATTATGTACTTC	CASSTRQGIMYF
-	TRBV29-1	-	TRBJ1-1	TGCAGCGTTGATGGTGGGGATGGCGGCACTGAAGCTTTCTTT	CSVDGGDGGTEAFF
TRBD1	TRBV29-1	-	TRBJ1-5	TGCAGCGTTGTACAGGGGTATGGCAATCAGCCCCAGCATTTT	CSVVQGYGNQPQHF
-	TRBV7-8	few	TRBJ2-2	TGTGCCAGCAGTGGGTGGGGGCGCACCGGGGAGCTGTTTTTT	CASSGWGRTGELFF
TRBD2	TRBV4-2	-	TRBJ2-3	TGTGCCAGCAGCCAAGCAACGAGCGGGGGGAGCACAGATACGCAGTATTTT	CASSQATSGGSTDTQYF
-	TRBV27	-	TRBJ2-2	TGTGCCAGCAGTTTTACCGGGAACGCCGGGGAGCTGTTTTTT	CASSFTGNAGELFF
TRBD2	TRBV7-2	-	TRBJ2-7	TGTGCCAGCAGCCTTCAACGGGGACTAGCGGGATACGAGCAGTACTTC	CASSLQRGLAGYEQYF
-	TRBV4-2	-	TRBJ1-4	TGTGCCAGCAGCCAAGGAGGGGGGAGTTCGGGGACGAGGCGCTATGAAAAACTGTTTTTT	CASSQGGGSSGTRRYEKLFF
TRBD2	TRBV4-1	-	TRBJ2-1	TGCGCCAGCAGCCAAAAAACCGGGACTAGCGGGAGGGGCGATGAGCAGTTCTTC	CASSQKTGTSGRGDEQFF
TRBD1	TRBV7-2	once	TRBJ2-5	TGTGCCAGCAGCTTGACAGGGGGAGGCGGGGAGACCCAGTACTTC	CASSLTGGGGETQYF
-	TRBV7-2	-	TRBJ1-4	TGTGCCAGCAGCCCCGGGCGAACTAATGAAAAACTGTTTTTT	CASSPGRTNEKLFF
-	TRBV4-3	-	TRBJ1-5	TGCGCCAGCAGCCAAGGGGTTGAACAGCCCCAGCATTTT	CASSQGVEQPQHF
TRBD2	TRBV19	-	TRBJ2-7	TGTGCCAGTAGCACTAGCGGGGGGTCCTCCTACGAGCAGTACTTC	CASSTSGGSSYEQYF
-	TRBV9	-	TRBJ2-2	TGTGCCAGCAGCGTAGCTAACAGGGCGAACACCGGGGAGCTGTTTTTT	CASSVANRANTGELFF
-	TRBV7-9	-	TRBJ2-1	TGTGCCAGCAGCTTAACGACGGGGCTCCCCAATGAGCAGTTCTTC	CASSLTTGLPNEQFF
TRBD2	TRBV7-9	-	TRBJ2-1	TGTGCCAGCAGCGAGACTAGCGGGGGTTACCCGTTCTTC	CASSETSGGYPFF
TRBD1	TRBV30	-	TRBJ1-1	TGTGCCTGGGACAGGGGGCGGGGGAACACTGAAGCTTTCTTT	CAWDRGRGNTEAFF
TRBD1	TRBV7-2	-	TRBJ2-7	TGTGCCAGCAGCTTAGATTTGTTCCCCGGACAGGGAGTTTACGAGCAGTACTTC	CASSLDLFPGQGVYEQYF
-	TRBV24-1	-	TRBJ2-3	TGTGCCACCAGTGAGTACAGGGCAGATACGCAGTATTTT	CATSEYRADTQYF
-	TRBV20-1	few	TRBJ1-6	TGCAGTGCTAGTAAAACCACAGGAGGTGGTTCACCCCTCCACTTT	CSASKTTGGGSPLHF
-	TRBV6-5	-	TRBJ2-6	TGTGCCAGCAGCGGACAGCCCTCTGGGGCCAACGTCCTGACTTTC	CASSGQPSGANVLTF
-	TRBV6-1	-	TRBJ1-4	TGTGCCAGCAGTGAAGCGGGTTCATGGTGGAGGACCCGGAGCGAAAAACTGTTTTTT	CASSEAGSWWRTRSEKLFF
TRBD2	TRBV5-1	-	TRBJ2-2	TGCGCCAGCAGCTTGGTGGCGGGGGCCGGGGAGCTGTTTTTT	CASSLVAGAGELFF
-	TRBV6-5	-	TRBJ2-3	TGTGCCAGCAGTTACCTAAGTGGCCAACGAGATACGCAGTATTTT	CASSYLSGQRDTQYF
-	TRBV5-1	-	TRBJ2-2	TGCGCCACCTATAAGGACAGAGGCCACACCGGGGAGCTGTTTTTT	CATYKDRGHTGELFF
-	TRBV18	-	TRBJ1-1	TGTGCCAGCTCACCAACTGGGGGGAGTTTCAACACTGAAGCTTTCTTT	CASSPTGGSFNTEAFF
TRBD1	TRBV19	-	TRBJ2-7	TGTGCCAGTAGCGACAGGGAAGCGAACCACGAGCAGTACTTC	CASSDREANHEQYF
TRBD1	TRBV7-7	-	TRBJ2-2	TGTGCCTCCAGACAGGGGGGTAATTCCGGGGAGCTGTTTTTT	CASRQGGNSGELFF
TRBD1	TRBV4-2	few	TRBJ2-2	TGTGCCAGCAGCCCTAATACAGGGGGCGAAGGCGGGGAGCTGTTTTTT	CASSPNTGGEGGELFF
-	TRBV7-8	-	TRBJ2-7	TGTGCCAGCAGCTTCCGTCTTTTCCGGGACACCTACGAGCAGTACTTC	CASSFRLFRDTYEQYF
TRBD1	TRBV29-1	-	TRBJ2-7	TGCAGCGTGGAGGGACAGGTAGACTCCTACGAGCAGTACTTC	CSVEGQVDSYEQYF
-	TRBV6-2/TRBV6-3	-	TRBJ1-4	TGTGCCAGCAGTTACTCGAACATGCACGGGGAAAAACTGTTTTTT	CASSYSNMHGEKLFF
TRBD2	TRBV5-6	few	TRBJ2-3	TGTGCCAGCCACGGACTAGCTCAGACAGATACGCAGTATTTT	CASHGLAQTDTQYF
TRBD2	TRBV6-5	-	TRBJ2-5	TGTGCCAGCAGTTACGGTCCCGGGACTAAAGAGACCCAGTACTTC	CASSYGPGTKETQYF
-	TRBV25-1	-	TRBJ2-1	TGTGCCAGCAGTGGAGGGGACAATGAGCAGTTCTTC	CASSGGDNEQFF
-	TRBV14	medium-sized	TRBJ1-2	TGTGCCAGCAGCCAAGGAGGGTCTGGCTACACCTTC	CASSQGGSGYTF
-	TRBV28	-	TRBJ2-7	TGTGCCAGCAGACCTCTCGTAGGGTCCTACGAGCAGTACTTC	CASRPLVGSYEQYF
-	TRBV5-1	-	TRBJ2-2	TGCGCCAGCAGCTTGGGACAGCCCACCGGGGAGCTGTTTTTT	CASSLGQPTGELFF
TRBD1	TRBV7-2	-	TRBJ2-7	TGTGCCAGCAGCCCGCGACAGGGGTCTCCCTACGAGCAGTACTTC	CASSPRQGSPYEQYF
TRBD1	TRBV5-6	-	TRBJ1-2	TGTGCCAGCAGCCCCCTCGACAGGGACTATGGCTACACCTTC	CASSPLDRDYGYTF
-	TRBV5-1	-	TRBJ1-5	TGCGCCAGCAGCTCCACCGGACAATGGAATCAGCCCCAGCATTTT	CASSSTGQWNQPQHF
TRBD2	TRBV10-3	-	TRBJ2-5	TGTGCCATCAGTGAGTGGGGGACTAGTGGAGAGACCCAGTACTTC	CAISEWGTSGETQYF
-	TRBV20-1	-	TRBJ1-3	TGCAGTGCCAGTCCGGGCTCTGGAAACACCATATATTTT	CSASPGSGNTIYF
-	TRBV5-4	-	TRBJ1-2	TGTGCCAGCAGCTTGACGGGCAGGGCGGACTATGGCTACACCTTC	CASSLTGRADYGYTF
-	TRBV9	-	TRBJ1-1	TGTGCCAGCAGCGTTCTTCCGGCCGGAGGGACTGAAGCTTTCTTT	CASSVLPAGGTEAFF
-	TRBV6-4	-	TRBJ2-2	TGTGCCAGCAGTGACGACCTAGCTGGGACCGGGGAGCTGTTTTTT	CASSDDLAGTGELFF
-	TRBV27	-	TRBJ1-1	TGTGCCAGCAGAAGAGACACTGAAGCTTTCTTT	CASRRDTEAFF
-	TRBV20-1	-	TRBJ2-7	TGCAGTGCTCGAGGACTACTCGAGCAGTACTTC	CSARGLLEQYF
-	TRBV27	-	TRBJ2-5	TGTGCCAGCAGTTTATCGCGGGGCCTCGAGACCCAGTACTTC	CASSLSRGLETQYF
-	TRBV6-5	once	TRBJ1-1	TGTGCCAGCGAGGCCTTTATGGGTGCTGAAGCTTTCTTT	CASEAFMGAEAFF
-	TRBV10-3	-	TRBJ2-7	TGTGCCATCAGTGAGCGGTGGGGCTACGAGCAGTACTTC	CAISERWGYEQYF